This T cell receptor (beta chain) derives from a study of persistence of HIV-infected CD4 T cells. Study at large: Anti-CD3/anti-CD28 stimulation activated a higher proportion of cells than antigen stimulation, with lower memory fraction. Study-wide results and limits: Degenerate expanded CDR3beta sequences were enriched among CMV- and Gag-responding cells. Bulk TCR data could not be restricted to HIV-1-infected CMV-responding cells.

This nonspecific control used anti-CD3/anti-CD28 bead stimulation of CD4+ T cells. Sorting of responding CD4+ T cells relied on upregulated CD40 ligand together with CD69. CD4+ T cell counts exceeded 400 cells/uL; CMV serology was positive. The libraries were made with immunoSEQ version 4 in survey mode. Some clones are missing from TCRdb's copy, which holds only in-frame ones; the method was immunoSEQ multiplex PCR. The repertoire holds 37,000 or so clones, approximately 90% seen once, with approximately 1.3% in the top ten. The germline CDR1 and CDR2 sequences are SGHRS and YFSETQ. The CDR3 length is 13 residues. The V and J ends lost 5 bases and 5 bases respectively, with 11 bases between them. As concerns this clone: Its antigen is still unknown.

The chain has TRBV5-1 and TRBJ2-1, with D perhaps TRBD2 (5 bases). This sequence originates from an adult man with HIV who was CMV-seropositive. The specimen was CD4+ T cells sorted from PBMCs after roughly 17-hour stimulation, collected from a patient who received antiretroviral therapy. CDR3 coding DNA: TGCGCCAGCAGTTTGAGCGGTAACAATGAGCAGTTCTTC. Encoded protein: CASSLSGNNEQFF. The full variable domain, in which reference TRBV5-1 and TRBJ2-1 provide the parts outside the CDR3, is KAGVTQTPRYLIKTRGQQVTLSCSPISGHRSVSWYQQTPGQGLQFLFEYFSETQRNKGNFPGRFSGRQFSNSRSEMNVSTLELGDSALYLCASSLSGNNEQFFGPGTRLTVL.